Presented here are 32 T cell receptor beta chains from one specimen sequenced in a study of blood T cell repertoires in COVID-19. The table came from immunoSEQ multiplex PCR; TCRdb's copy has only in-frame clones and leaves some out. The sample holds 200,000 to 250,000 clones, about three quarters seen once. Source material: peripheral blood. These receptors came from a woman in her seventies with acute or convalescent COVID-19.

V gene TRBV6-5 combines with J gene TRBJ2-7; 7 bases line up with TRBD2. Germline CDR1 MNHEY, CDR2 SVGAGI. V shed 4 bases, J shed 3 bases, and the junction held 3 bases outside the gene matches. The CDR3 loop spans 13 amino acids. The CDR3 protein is CASSWTRDYEQYF. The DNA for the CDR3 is TGTGCCAGCAGTTGGACTAGGGACTACGAGCAGTACTTC.

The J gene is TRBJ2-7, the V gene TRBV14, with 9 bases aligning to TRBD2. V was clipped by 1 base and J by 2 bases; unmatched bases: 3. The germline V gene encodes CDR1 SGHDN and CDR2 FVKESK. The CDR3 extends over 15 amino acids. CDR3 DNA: TGTGCCAGCAGCCAAGGCCTAGCGGGGACCTACGAGCAGTACTTC. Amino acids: CASSQGLAGTYEQYF.

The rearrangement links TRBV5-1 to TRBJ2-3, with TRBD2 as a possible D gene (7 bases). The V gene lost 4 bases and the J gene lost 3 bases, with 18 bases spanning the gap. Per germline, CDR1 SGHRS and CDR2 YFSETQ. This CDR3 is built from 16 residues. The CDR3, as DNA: TGCGCCAGCAGCAGGGGGGCGGGAGTGCTTACAGATACGCAGTATTTT. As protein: CASSRGAGVLTDTQYF. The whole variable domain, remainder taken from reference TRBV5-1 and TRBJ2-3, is KAGVTQTPRYLIKTRGQQVTLSCSPISGHRSVSWYQQTPGQGLQFLFEYFSETQRNKGNFPGRFSGRQFSNSRSEMNVSTLELGDSALYLCASSRGAGVLTDTQYFGPGTRLTVL.

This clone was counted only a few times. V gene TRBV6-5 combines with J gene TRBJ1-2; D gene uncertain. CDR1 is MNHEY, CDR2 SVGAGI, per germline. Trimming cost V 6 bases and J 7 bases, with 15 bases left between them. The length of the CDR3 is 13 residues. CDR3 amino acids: CASSETDPGGYTF. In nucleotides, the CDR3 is TGTGCCAGCAGCGAGACCGACCCGGGTGGCTACACCTTC.

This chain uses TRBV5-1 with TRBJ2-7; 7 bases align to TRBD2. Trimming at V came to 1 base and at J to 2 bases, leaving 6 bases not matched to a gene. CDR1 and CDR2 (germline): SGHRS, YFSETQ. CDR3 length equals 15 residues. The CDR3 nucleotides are TGCGCCAGCAGCTTGCGGGGGGAGGTCACCTACGAGCAGTACTTC. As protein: CASSLRGEVTYEQYF. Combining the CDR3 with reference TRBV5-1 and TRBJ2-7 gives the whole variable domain KAGVTQTPRYLIKTRGQQVTLSCSPISGHRSVSWYQQTPGQGLQFLFEYFSETQRNKGNFPGRFSGRQFSNSRSEMNVSTLELGDSALYLCASSLRGEVTYEQYFGPGTRLTVT.

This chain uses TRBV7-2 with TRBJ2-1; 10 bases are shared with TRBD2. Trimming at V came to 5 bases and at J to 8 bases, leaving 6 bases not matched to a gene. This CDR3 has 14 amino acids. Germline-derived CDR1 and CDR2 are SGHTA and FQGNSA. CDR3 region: CASSIGTSEDEQFF. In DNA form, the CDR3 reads TGTGCCAGCAGCATTGGGACTAGCGAGGATGAGCAGTTCTTC.

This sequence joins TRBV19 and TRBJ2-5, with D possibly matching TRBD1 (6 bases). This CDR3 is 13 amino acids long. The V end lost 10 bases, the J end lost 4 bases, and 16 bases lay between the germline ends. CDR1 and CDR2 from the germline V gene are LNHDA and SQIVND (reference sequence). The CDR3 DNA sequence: TGTGCCACCAACCAGGGGAATCGAGAGACCCAGTACTTC. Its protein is CATNQGNRETQYF.

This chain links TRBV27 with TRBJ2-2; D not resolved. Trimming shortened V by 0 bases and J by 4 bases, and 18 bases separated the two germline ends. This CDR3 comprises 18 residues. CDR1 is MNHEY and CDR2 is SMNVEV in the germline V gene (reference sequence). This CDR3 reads CASSLSPLGSHFTGELFF. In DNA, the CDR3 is TGTGCCAGCAGTTTATCCCCCCTAGGTTCGCATTTCACCGGGGAGCTGTTTTTT.

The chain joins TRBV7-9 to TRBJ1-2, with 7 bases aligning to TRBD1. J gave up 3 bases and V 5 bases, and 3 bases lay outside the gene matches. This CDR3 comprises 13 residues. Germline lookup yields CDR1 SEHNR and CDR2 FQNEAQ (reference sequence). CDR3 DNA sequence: TGTGCCAGCAGCCGGGACAGCGACTATGGCTACACCTTC. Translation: CASSRDSDYGYTF.

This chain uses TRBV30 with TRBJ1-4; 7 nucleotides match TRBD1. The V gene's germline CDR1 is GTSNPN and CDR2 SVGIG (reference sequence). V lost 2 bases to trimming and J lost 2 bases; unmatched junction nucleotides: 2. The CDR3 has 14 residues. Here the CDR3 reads CAWSQQGTNEKLFF. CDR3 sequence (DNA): TGTGCCTGGAGTCAACAGGGGACTAATGAAAAACTGTTTTTT.

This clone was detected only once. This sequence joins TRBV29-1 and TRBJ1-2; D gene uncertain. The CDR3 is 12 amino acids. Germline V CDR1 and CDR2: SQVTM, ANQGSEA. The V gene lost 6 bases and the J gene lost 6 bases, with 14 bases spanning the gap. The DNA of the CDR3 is TGCAGCGTCGAAAATGACTTTGATGGCTACACCTTC. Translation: CSVENDFDGYTF.

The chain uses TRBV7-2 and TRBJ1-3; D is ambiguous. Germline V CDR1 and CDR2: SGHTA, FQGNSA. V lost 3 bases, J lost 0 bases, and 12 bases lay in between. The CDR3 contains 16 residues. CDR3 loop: CASSFSAASSGNTIYF. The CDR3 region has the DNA TGTGCCAGCAGCTTTAGCGCGGCTAGCTCTGGAAACACCATATATTTT.

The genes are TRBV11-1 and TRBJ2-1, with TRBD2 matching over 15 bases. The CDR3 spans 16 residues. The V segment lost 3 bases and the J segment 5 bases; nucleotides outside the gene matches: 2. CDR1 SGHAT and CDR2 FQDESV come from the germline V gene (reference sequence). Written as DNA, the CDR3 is TGTGCCAGCAGCTTTGGGACTAGCGGGGGGAACAATGAGCAGTTCTTC. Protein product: CASSFGTSGGNNEQFF.

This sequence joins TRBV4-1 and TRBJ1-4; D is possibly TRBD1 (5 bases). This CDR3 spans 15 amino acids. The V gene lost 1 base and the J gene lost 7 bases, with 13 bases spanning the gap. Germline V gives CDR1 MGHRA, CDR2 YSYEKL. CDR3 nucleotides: TGCGCCAGCAGCCAAGGCGGGCAGGGAGGTGAAAAACTGTTTTTT. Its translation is CASSQGGQGGEKLFF.

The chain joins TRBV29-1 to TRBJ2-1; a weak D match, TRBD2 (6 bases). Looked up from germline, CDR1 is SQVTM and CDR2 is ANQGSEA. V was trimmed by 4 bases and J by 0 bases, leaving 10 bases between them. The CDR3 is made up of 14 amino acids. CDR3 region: CSVVGGTSYNEQFF. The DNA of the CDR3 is TGCAGCGTTGTTGGCGGGACCTCCTACAATGAGCAGTTCTTC.

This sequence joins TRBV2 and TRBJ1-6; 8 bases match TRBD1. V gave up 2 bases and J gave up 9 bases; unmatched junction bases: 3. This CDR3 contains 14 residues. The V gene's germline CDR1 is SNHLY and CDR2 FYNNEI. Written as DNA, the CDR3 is TGTGCCAGCAGTGAATGGACAGGGCGTTCACCCCTCCACTTT. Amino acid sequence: CASSEWTGRSPLHF.

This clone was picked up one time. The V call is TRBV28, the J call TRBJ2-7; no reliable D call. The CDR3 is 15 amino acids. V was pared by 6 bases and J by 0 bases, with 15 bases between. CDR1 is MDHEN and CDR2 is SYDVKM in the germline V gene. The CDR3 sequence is CASSPMSLVSYEQYF. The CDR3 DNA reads TGTGCCAGCAGCCCCATGAGCCTAGTCTCCTACGAGCAGTACTTC.

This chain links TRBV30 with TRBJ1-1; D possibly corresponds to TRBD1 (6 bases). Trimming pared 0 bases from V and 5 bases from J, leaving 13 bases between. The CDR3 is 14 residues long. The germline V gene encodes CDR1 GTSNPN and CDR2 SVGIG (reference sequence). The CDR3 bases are TGTGCCTGGAGTGTACGAGGGAGGGGGACTGAAGCTTTCTTT. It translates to CAWSVRGRGTEAFF.

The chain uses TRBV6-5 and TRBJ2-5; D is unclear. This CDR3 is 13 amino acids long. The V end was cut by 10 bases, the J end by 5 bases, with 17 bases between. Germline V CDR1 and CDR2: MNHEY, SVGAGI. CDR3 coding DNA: TGTGCCACCAGACCCCAGGTTAGGGAGACCCAGTACTTC. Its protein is CATRPQVRETQYF.

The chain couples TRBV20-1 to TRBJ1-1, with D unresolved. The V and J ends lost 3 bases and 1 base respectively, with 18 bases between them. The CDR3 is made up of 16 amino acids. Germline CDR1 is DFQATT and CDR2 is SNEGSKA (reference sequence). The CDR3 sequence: CSASDGAGNPNTEAFF. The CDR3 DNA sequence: TGCAGTGCTAGTGATGGAGCGGGCAACCCGAACACTGAAGCTTTCTTT.

The CDR3, as DNA: TGTGCCAGCTCACCGGGACAGGGGACTGCAACTAATGAAAAACTGTTTTTT. Protein sequence: CASSPGQGTATNEKLFF. The chain recombines TRBV18 with TRBJ1-4; 10 nucleotides line up with TRBD1. The V segment lost 3 bases and the J segment 0 bases; nucleotides outside the gene matches: 4. There are 17 residues in the CDR3. Germline V CDR1 and CDR2: KGHSH, LQKENI.

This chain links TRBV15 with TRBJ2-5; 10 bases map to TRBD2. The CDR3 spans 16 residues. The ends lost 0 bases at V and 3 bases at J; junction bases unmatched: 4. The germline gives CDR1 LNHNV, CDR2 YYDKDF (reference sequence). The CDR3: CATSRDGAGGKETQYF. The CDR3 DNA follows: TGTGCCACCAGCAGAGATGGAGCGGGAGGGAAAGAGACCCAGTACTTC.

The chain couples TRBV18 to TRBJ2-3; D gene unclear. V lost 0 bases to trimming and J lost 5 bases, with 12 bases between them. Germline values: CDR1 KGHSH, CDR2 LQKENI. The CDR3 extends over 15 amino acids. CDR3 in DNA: TGTGCCAGCTCACCACCGGTCAACTACCTAGATACGCAGTATTTT. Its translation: CASSPPVNYLDTQYF. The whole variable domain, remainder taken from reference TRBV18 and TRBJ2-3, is NAGVMQNPRHLVRRRGQEARLRCSPMKGHSHVYWYRQLPEEGLKFMVYLQKENIIDESGMPKERFSAEFPKEGPSILRIQQVVRGDSAAYFCASSPPVNYLDTQYFGPGTRLTVL.

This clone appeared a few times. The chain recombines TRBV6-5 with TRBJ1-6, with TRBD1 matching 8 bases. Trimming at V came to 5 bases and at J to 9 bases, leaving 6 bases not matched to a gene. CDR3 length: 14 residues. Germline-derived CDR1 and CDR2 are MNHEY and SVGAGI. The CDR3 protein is CASSPDRGGSPLHF. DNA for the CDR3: TGTGCCAGCAGTCCCGACAGGGGAGGTTCACCCCTCCACTTT.

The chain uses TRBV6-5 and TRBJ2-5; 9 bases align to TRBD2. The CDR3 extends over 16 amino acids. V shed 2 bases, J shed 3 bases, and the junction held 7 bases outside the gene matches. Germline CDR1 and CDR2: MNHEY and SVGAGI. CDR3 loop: CASSYPREREEETQYF. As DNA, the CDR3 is TGTGCCAGCAGTTACCCTAGGGAGCGGGAGGAAGAGACCCAGTACTTC.

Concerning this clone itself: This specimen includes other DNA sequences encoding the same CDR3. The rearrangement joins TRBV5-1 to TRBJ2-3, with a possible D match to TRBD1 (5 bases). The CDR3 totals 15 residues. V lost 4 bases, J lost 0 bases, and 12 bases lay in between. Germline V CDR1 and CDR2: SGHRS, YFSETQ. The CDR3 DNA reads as TGCGCCAGCAGCGCCACAGGTACTAGCACAGATACGCAGTATTTT. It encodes CASSATGTSTDTQYF. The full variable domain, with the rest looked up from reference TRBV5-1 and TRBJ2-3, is KAGVTQTPRYLIKTRGQQVTLSCSPISGHRSVSWYQQTPGQGLQFLFEYFSETQRNKGNFPGRFSGRQFSNSRSEMNVSTLELGDSALYLCASSATGTSTDTQYFGPGTRLTVL.

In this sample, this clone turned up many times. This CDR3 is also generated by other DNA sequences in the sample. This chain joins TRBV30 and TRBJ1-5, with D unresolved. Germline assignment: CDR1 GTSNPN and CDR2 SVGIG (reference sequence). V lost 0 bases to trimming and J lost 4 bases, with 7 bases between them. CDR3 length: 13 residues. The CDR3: CAWSVPGNQPQHF. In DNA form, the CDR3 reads TGTGCCTGGAGTGTACCGGGGAATCAGCCCCAGCATTTT.

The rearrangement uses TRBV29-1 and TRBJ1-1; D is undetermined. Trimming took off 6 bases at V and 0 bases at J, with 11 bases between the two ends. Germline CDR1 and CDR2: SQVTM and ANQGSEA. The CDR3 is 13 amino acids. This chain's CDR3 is CSVRPRLNTEAFF. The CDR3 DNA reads TGCAGCGTCCGTCCCAGGCTGAACACTGAAGCTTTCTTT.

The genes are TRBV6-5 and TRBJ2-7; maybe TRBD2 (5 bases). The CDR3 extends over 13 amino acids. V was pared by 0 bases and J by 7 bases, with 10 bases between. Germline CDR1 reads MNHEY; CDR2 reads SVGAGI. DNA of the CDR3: TGTGCCAGCAGTTACTCGTACGGGGAAGAGCAGTACTTC. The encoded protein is CASSYSYGEEQYF.

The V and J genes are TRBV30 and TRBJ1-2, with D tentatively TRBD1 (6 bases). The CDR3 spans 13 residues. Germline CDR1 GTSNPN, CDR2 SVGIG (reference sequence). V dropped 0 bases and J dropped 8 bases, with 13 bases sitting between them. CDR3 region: CAWSVLGARGYTF. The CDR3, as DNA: TGTGCCTGGAGTGTATTGGGGGCTCGGGGCTACACCTTC.

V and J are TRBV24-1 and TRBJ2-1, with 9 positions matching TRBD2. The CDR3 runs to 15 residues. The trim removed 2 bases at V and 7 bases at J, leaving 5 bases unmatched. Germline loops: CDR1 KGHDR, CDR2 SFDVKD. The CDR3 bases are TGTGCCACCAGTGATTGGAGCGGGAGGAGGAATGAGCAGTTCTTC. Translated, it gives CATSDWSGRRNEQFF.

This chain's CDR3 is CAWSYDRKTEAFF. The CDR3 DNA reads as TGTGCCTGGAGTTATGACAGGAAAACTGAAGCTTTCTTT. The chain links TRBV30 to TRBJ1-1; perhaps TRBD1 as D (6 bases). This CDR3 contains 13 residues. Looked up from germline, CDR1 is GTSNPN and CDR2 is SVGIG (reference sequence). V was cut by 2 bases and J by 5 bases, with 12 bases left in between.